Listed below are T cell receptor beta chains from one sample, sequenced in a study of T cell repertoires in cytomegalovirus infection. TCRdb passed the reads through MiXCR, listing each CDR3 protein once. The sample records around 120,000 distinct CDR3 sequences, 20% to 30% being singletons. These TCRs are of unknown antigen specificity. What was sequenced was PBMCs, sequenced either directly or after in vitro stimulation (not recorded which). These receptor sequences come from a human donor in good health (CMV status not recorded). Some clones in this sample may be carry-over from other donors' samples. Both conserved end residues are part of each CDR3. Each record gives: clone size, V gene, CDR3 protein. Size is omitted from some rows. Given values are once, few, many or a class for expanded clones.

abundance: .; v_gene: TRBV30; CDR3aa: CAWRLAGPYNEQFF
abundance: .; v_gene: TRBV7-2; CDR3aa: CASSSRLAEVETQYF
abundance: many; v_gene: TRBV4-1; CDR3aa: CASSQEHGGGIQYF
abundance: few; v_gene: TRBV11-2; CDR3aa: CASSFYGARGEAFF
abundance: .; v_gene: TRBV29-1; CDR3aa: CSVQRANYGYTF
abundance: many; v_gene: TRBV7-8; CDR3aa: CASSPVAGGEQFF
abundance: .; v_gene: TRBV27; CDR3aa: CASSSPRTGNHGYTF
abundance: many; v_gene: TRBV7-9; CDR3aa: CASSLSYGEQDTQYF
abundance: few; v_gene: TRBV6-6; CDR3aa: CASKETSGNGELFF
abundance: .; v_gene: TRBV12-5; CDR3aa: CASGTGGGNNEQFF
abundance: many; v_gene: TRBV7-2; CDR3aa: CASSLDPGRNTGELFF
abundance: .; v_gene: TRBV4-1; CDR3aa: CASSQELGGGQPQHF
abundance: .; v_gene: TRBV18; CDR3aa: CASSPLDRGQQFF
abundance: many; v_gene: TRBV7-6; CDR3aa: CASSLVGDETQYF
abundance: .; v_gene: TRBV18; CDR3aa: CASSPPSGPGEQFF
abundance: .; v_gene: TRBV7-9; CDR3aa: CASSLLVDTIYF
abundance: .; v_gene: TRBV30; CDR3aa: CAWSALRGEQYF
abundance: .; v_gene: TRBV7-2; CDR3aa: CASSLEGGITDTQYF
abundance: .; v_gene: TRBV27; CDR3aa: CASSFRGSIEAFF
abundance: few; v_gene: TRBV6-6; CDR3aa: CASSYSVAVSPPQHF
abundance: .; v_gene: TRBV7-2; CDR3aa: CASSLEGLANEKLFF
abundance: few; v_gene: TRBV29-1; CDR3aa: CSVDPSGRAGEQFF